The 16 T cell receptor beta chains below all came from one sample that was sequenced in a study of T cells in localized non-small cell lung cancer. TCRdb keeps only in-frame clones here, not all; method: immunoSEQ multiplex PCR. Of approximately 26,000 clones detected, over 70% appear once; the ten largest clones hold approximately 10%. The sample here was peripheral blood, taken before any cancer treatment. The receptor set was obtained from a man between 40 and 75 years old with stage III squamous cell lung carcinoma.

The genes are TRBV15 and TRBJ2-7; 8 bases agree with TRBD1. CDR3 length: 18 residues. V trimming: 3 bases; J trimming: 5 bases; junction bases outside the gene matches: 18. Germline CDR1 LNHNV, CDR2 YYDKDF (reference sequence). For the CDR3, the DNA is TGTGCCACCAGCAGTTTGACTTACATAAGGACAGGGTCGGACGAGCAGTACGTC. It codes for CATSSLTYIRTGSDEQYV.

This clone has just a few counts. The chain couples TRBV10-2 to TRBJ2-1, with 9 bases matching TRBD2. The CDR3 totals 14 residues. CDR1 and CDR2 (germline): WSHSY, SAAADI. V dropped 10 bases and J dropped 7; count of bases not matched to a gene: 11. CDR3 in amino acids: CATLGLAGTNEQFF. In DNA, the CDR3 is TGCGCCACCCTGGGGCTAGCGGGGACTAATGAGCAGTTCTTC.

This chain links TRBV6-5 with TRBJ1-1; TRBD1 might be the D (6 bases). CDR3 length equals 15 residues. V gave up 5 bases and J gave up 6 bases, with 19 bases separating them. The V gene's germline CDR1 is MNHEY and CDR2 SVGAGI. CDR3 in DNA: TGTGCCAGCAGTCCCCCCACGGGGGCCTCAGCTGAAGCTTTCTTT. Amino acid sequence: CASSPPTGASAEAFF.

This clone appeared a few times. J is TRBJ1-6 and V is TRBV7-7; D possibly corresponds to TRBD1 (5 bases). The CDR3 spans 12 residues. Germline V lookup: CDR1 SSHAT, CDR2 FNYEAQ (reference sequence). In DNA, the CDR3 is TGTCTCTCCGGGGCCCCTTTTGGTCCCCTCCACTTT. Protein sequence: CLSGAPFGPLHF.

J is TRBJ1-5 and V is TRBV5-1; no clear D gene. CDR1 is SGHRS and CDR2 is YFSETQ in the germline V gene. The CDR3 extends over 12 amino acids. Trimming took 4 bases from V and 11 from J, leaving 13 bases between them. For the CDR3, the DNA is TGCGCCAGCAGCCCGAGTTACACGGCCCAGCATTTT. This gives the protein CASSPSYTAQHF.

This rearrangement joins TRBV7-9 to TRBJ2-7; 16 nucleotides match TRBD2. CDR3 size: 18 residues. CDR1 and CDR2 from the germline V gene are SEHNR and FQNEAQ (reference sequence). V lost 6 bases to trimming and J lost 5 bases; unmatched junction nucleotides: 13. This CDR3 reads CASRPSGTSGGGTDEQYV. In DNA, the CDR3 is TGTGCCAGCAGACCCTCCGGGACTAGCGGGGGGGGAACAGACGAGCAGTACGTC.

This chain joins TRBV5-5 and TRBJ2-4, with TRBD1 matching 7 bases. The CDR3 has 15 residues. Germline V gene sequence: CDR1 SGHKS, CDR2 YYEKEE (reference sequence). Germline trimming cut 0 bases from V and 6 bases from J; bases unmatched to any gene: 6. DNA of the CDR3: TGTGCCAGCAGCTTGGGGTTGGGACAGTTAAACATTCAGTACTTC. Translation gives CASSLGLGQLNIQYF.

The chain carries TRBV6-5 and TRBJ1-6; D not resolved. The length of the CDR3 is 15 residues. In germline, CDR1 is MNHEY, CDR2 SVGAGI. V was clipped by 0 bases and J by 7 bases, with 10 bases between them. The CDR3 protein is CASSYSGRSNSPLHF. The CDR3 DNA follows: TGTGCCAGCAGTTACTCTGGACGGTCGAATTCACCCCTCCACTTT.

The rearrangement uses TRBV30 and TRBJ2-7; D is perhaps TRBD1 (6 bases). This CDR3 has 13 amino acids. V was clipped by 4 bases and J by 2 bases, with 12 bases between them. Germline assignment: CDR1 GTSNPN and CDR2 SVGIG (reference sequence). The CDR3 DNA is TGTGCCTGGAAGGCAGGGGCCCCCTACGAGCAGTACTTC. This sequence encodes CAWKAGAPYEQYF.

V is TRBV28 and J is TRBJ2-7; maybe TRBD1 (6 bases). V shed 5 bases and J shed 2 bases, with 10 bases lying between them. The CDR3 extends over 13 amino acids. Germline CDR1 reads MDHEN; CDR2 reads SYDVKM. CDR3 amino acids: CASSPTGTYEQYF. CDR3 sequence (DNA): TGTGCCAGCAGTCCGACAGGAACCTACGAGCAGTACTTC.

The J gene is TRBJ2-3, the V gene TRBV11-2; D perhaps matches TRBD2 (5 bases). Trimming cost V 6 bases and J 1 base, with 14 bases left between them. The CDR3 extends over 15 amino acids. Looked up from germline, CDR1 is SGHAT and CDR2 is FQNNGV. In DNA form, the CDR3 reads TGTGCCAGCAGAGGACTGAGAATCCGCACAGATACGCAGTATTTT. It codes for CASRGLRIRTDTQYF. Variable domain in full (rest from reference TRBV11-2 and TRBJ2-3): EAGVAQSPRYKIIEKRQSVAFWCNPISGHATLYWYQQILGQGPKLLIQFQNNGVVDDSQLPKDRFSAERLKGVDSTLKIQPAKLEDSAVYLCASRGLRIRTDTQYFGPGTRLTVL.

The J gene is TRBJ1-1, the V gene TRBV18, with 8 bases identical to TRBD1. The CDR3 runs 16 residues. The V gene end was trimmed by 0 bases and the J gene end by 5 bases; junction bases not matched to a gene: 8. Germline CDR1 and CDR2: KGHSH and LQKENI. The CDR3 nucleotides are TGTGCCAGCTCACCACCGCAGGGGGCAGGGACGACTGAAGCTTTCTTT. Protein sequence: CASSPPQGAGTTEAFF.

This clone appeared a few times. The CDR3 is CSVEDRNDDLDTQYF. The CDR3 DNA reads as TGCAGCGTTGAAGATCGTAACGATGACTTAGATACGCAGTATTTT. The chain joins TRBV29-1 to TRBJ2-3; D not resolved. This CDR3 region has 15 residues. Trimming cost V 0 bases and J 5 bases, with 15 bases left between them. The germline V gene has CDR1 SQVTM and CDR2 ANQGSEA.

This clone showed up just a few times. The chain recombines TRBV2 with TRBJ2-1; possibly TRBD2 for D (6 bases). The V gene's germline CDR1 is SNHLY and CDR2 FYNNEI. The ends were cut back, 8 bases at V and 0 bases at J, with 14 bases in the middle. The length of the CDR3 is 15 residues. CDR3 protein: CASFPGRSSYNEQFF. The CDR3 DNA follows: TGTGCCAGCTTCCCGGGGAGGAGCTCCTACAATGAGCAGTTCTTC.

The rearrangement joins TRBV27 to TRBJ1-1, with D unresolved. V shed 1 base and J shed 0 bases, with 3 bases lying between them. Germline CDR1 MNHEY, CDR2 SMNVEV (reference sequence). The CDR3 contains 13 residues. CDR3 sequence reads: CASSLFLNTEAFF. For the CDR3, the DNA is TGTGCCAGCAGTTTATTCTTGAACACTGAAGCTTTCTTT.

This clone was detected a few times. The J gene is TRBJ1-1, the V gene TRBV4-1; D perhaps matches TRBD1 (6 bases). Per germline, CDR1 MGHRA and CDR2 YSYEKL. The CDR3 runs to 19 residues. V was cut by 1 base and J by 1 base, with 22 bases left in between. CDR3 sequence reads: CASSQVTGLGGGRNTEAFF. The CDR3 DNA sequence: TGCGCCAGCAGCCAAGTGACAGGCCTAGGGGGTGGGAGGAACACTGAAGCTTTCTTT.